This T cell receptor beta chain comes out of a study of blood T cell repertoires in COVID-19. Overall study context: Acute and convalescent COVID-19 specimens originated in the United States, Italy and Spain.

As handled by the study authors: Researchers report that nucleated cell counts were estimated from reference gene primer amplification. The table came from immunoSEQ multiplex PCR; TCRdb's copy has only in-frame clones and leaves some out. That table furnishes V, J and clone size, whereas the DNA furnished D and trimming. The table shows approximately 280,000 clones, with 70% to 90% occurring only once. This clonotype originated in a young man with active or convalescent COVID-19. Sequenced sample: peripheral blood.

The CDR3 loop reads CASSSRDNSGANVLTF. In nucleotides, the CDR3 is TGTGCCAGCAGCTCGAGGGACAACTCTGGGGCCAACGTCCTGACTTTC. V and J are TRBV9 and TRBJ2-6, with D maybe TRBD1 (6 bases). The CDR3 is made up of 16 amino acids. The germline V gene encodes CDR1 SGDLS and CDR2 YYNGEE. The ends were cut back, 4 bases at V and 0 bases at J, with 11 bases in the middle. The full variable domain, in which reference TRBV9 and TRBJ2-6 provide the parts outside the CDR3, is DSGVTQTPKHLITATGQRVTLRCSPRSGDLSVYWYQQSLDQGLQFLIQYYNGEERAKGNILERFSAQQFPDLHSELNLSSLELGDSALYFCASSSRDNSGANVLTFGAGSRLTVL.